One sample yielded the 15 T cell receptor beta chains listed below, sequenced in a study of T cells in women clearing cervical HPV infection (dated by TCRdb to the late 2010s). Receptors were amplified or captured by the immunoSEQ multiplex PCR assay. TCRdb limited this immuneACCESS table to in-frame rearrangements with V and J called. A share of clones is missing; checked studies link under half to unresolved V genes, and the rest is unexplained. This sample's table lists approximately 34,000 clones. More than 1.2% of the sample is held by the ten biggest clonotypes. The material sequenced was blood buffy coat. The receptors stem from a woman aged 18 to 75 with a cervical HPV16 infection that either progressed to CIN3+ or cleared (not recorded which).

About this clone: The sequence runs out 3 residues before the end of the CDR3; the remainder is reconstructed from the germline J gene. J is TRBJ1-1 and V is TRBV18, with D perhaps matching TRBD1 (5 bases). Deletions cut 6 bases from V and 5 bases from J, with 19 bases between. This CDR3 spans 15 amino acids. Germline assignment: CDR1 KGHSH and CDR2 LQKENI. The CDR3 loop reads CASSRGGVSGTEAFF. The covered CDR3 bases are TGTGCCAGCTCGCGCGGGGGGGTATCGGGGACTGAA.

A remark on this clone: The read gets to within 3 residues of the CDR3 end, and the germline J gene fills in the rest. The chain employs TRBV7-3 and TRBJ2-1; TRBD1 matches 12 bases. The germline CDR1 and CDR2 sequences are SGHTA and FQGTGA. The CDR3 consists of 16 residues. V shed 4 bases, J shed 8 bases, and the junction held 9 bases outside the gene matches. The CDR3 DNA, read in part, is TGTGCCAGCAGCTCCGGCCCGGGACAGGGGGCTTATGAG. Residues: CASSSGPGQGAYE. The whole CDR3 is CASSSGPGQGAYEQFF. The full variable domain, completed using reference TRBV7-3 and TRBJ2-1, is GAGVSQTPSNKVTEKGKYVELRCDPISGHTALYWYRQSLGQGPEFLIYFQGTGAADDSGLPNDRFFAVRPEGSVSTLKIQRTERGDSAVYLCASSSGPGQGAYEQFFGPGTRLTVL.

A remark on this clone: Read coverage stops 3 residues before the CDR3 terminus; the germline J gene supplies the remainder. The chain uses TRBV18 and TRBJ1-4, with D possibly TRBD1 on 5 matching bases. Germline lookup yields CDR1 KGHSH and CDR2 LQKENI. The CDR3 runs to 14 residues. The CDR3 DNA, read in part, is TGTGCCAGCTCGGTGGGGTCTGGGGCCAACGTA. This gives the protein CASSVGSGANV. The CDR3, in full, reads CASSVGSGANVLFF.

With regard to this clone: The read terminates 3 residues ahead of where the CDR3 ends, so the germline J gene completes it. V usage is TRBV5-1 and J usage is TRBJ2-3; 13 bases are shared with TRBD2. V shed 4 bases, J shed 4 bases, and the junction held 9 bases outside the gene matches. The CDR3 is 17 residues long. Per the germline V gene, CDR1 is SGHRS and CDR2 is YFSETQ. The sequenced part of the CDR3 DNA is TGCGCCAGCAGCGGAAGGACTAGCGGGAGTAGCCCAGATACG. It encodes CASSGRTSGSSPDT. In full, the CDR3 is CASSGRTSGSSPDTQYF.

As concerns this clone: The read is 3 residues too short to cover the CDR3 end, so that end is filled in from the germline J gene. The gene calls are TRBV7-2 and TRBJ2-1, with 12 bases fitting TRBD2. Per the germline V gene, CDR1 is SGHTA and CDR2 is FQGNSA. J lost 8 bases, V lost 0 bases, and 5 bases had no gene match. The CDR3 is made up of 16 amino acids. CDR3 sequence: CASSLATSGSRYEQFF. CDR3 DNA, as far as it was read: TGTGCCAGCAGCTTAGCGACTAGCGGGAGTAGGTATGAG.

Comment on this clone: The read gets to within 3 residues of the CDR3 end, and the germline J gene fills in the rest. The chain recombines TRBV7-9 with TRBJ2-3; 15 bases map to TRBD2. Germline V gives CDR1 SEHNR, CDR2 FQNEAQ (reference sequence). CDR3 length: 13 residues. CDR3 loop: CASGGLAGGTQYF. CDR3 bases read: TGTGCCAGCGGGGGACTAGCGGGAGGAACG.

As concerns this clone: The CDR3 end is not reached by the read, which stops 3 residues before it; the germline J gene fills it in. The chain uses TRBV9 and TRBJ2-1; TRBD1 might be the D (6 bases). CDR1 is SGDLS and CDR2 is YYNGEE in the germline V gene. The CDR3 extends over 13 amino acids. V was clipped by 0 bases and J by 9 bases, with 10 bases between them. CDR3 DNA (partial): TGTGCCAGCAGCGTAGGAGGGGGTTCTGAG. Protein: CASSVGGGSE. The full CDR3 protein is CASSVGGGSEQFF.

As regards this clone: The read finishes 3 residues shy of the CDR3 end, and the germline J gene is used to complete it. The chain combines TRBV11-2 with TRBJ2-5, with D perhaps matching TRBD2 (6 bases). V lost 5 bases and J lost 5, with 6 bases in between. Looked up from germline, CDR1 is SGHAT and CDR2 is FQNNGV. CDR3 length: 11 residues. The CDR3 DNA, read in part, is TGTGCCAGCAGCCGGGGGGAGACC. Translated, it gives CASSRGET. The entire CDR3 is CASSRGETQYF.

The sequenced CDR3 bases are TGTGCCAGCAGCTCTCCAGGAGTCTACGAG. This codes for CASSSPGVYE. The CDR3 as a whole reads CASSSPGVYEQYF. The chain joins TRBV7-9 to TRBJ2-7; D is uncertain. Read data end 3 residues before the CDR3 end; the end is taken from the germline J gene. Germline assignment: CDR1 SEHNR and CDR2 FQNEAQ (reference sequence). The CDR3 spans 13 residues. V was clipped by 4 bases and J by 3 bases, with 10 bases between them.

With respect to this clone: The read is 3 residues too short to cover the CDR3 end, so that end is filled in from the germline J gene. The chain combines TRBV7-3 with TRBJ2-1; possible D gene TRBD2, 5 bases. V dropped 5 bases and J dropped 4 bases, with 6 bases sitting between them. The CDR3 contains 12 residues. CDR1 and CDR2 from the germline V gene are SGHTA and FQGTGA. CDR3 region: CASSPGYNEQFF. The sequenced CDR3 bases are TGTGCCAGCAGCCCGGGGTACAATGAG.

A word on this clone: The read terminates 3 residues ahead of where the CDR3 ends, so the germline J gene completes it. The gene calls are TRBV11-2 and TRBJ2-2; D ambiguous. Between the trimmed V and J ends, which lost 2 bases and 5 bases, there was a span of 6 bases. The CDR3 has 13 amino acids. From germline, CDR1 is SGHAT and CDR2 FQNNGV. The CDR3 is CASSLWATGELFF. The CDR3 DNA, read in part, is TGTGCCAGCAGCTTATGGGCGACCGGGGAG. The entire variable domain, with the rest obtained from reference TRBV11-2 and TRBJ2-2, is as follows: EAGVAQSPRYKIIEKRQSVAFWCNPISGHATLYWYQQILGQGPKLLIQFQNNGVVDDSQLPKDRFSAERLKGVDSTLKIQPAKLEDSAVYLCASSLWATGELFFGEGSRLTVL.

Regarding this clone: The CDR3 end falls 3 residues outside the read, so it is completed with the germline J gene. This chain links TRBV18 with TRBJ1-6; D call uncertain. The CDR3 consists of 17 residues. Germline V gene lookup returns CDR1 KGHSH and CDR2 LQKENI. Deletions cut 3 bases from V and 0 bases from J, with 12 bases between. The CDR3 sequence: CASSPRQPISYNSPLHF. Partial CDR3 DNA: TGTGCCAGCTCACCCCGACAACCTATCTCCTATAATTCACCC.

According to its frequency, this clone is medium-sized. The CDR3 goes on 3 residues after the read ends, and that part is filled in from the germline J gene. V usage is TRBV6-1 and J usage is TRBJ2-2; 8 bases fit TRBD2. The CDR3 runs 17 residues. The ends lost 0 bases at V and 2 bases at J; junction bases unmatched: 5. Germline values: CDR1 MNHNS, CDR2 SASEGT. The CDR3 bases that were read are TGTGCCAGCAGTGAAGCGATAGCGGGGTTTAACACCGGGGAG. Its protein is CASSEAIAGFNTGE. The CDR3 reads in full as CASSEAIAGFNTGELFF.

Details on this clone: The read finishes 3 residues shy of the CDR3 end, and the germline J gene is used to complete it. V and J are TRBV11-2 and TRBJ2-5, with a tentative D call TRBD2 (6 bases). The CDR3 runs 15 residues. The germline V gene has CDR1 SGHAT and CDR2 FQNNGV. Trimming stripped 4 bases from V and 5 bases from J, with 17 bases between. The CDR3: CASSSTLAGGETQYF. CDR3 bases read: TGTGCCAGCAGCTCCACACTAGCTGGGGGGGAGACC. Filled out from reference TRBV11-2 and TRBJ2-5, the complete variable domain reads EAGVAQSPRYKIIEKRQSVAFWCNPISGHATLYWYQQILGQGPKLLIQFQNNGVVDDSQLPKDRFSAERLKGVDSTLKIQPAKLEDSAVYLCASSSTLAGGETQYFGPGTRLLVL.

Turning to this clone: Coverage ceases 3 residues before the CDR3 finishes, and the germline J gene fills in the end. This chain connects TRBV18 to TRBJ2-3; TRBD2 matches at 12 bases. This CDR3 is 16 amino acids long. Germline CDR1 and CDR2: KGHSH and LQKENI. Losses at the gene ends were 4 bases for V and 2 bases for J; bases not matched to a gene: 4. This chain's CDR3 is CASSQLAGGFTDTQYF. The DNA read from the CDR3 is TGTGCCAGCTCACAACTAGCGGGAGGCTTCACAGATACG. The variable domain in full, with the rest retrieved from reference TRBV18 and TRBJ2-3, is NAGVMQNPRHLVRRRGQEARLRCSPMKGHSHVYWYRQLPEEGLKFMVYLQKENIIDESGMPKERFSAEFPKEGPSILRIQQVVRGDSAAYFCASSQLAGGFTDTQYFGPGTRLTVL.